These 17 T cell receptor beta chains share one sample of origin, sequenced in a study of shared clonotypes between healthy human individuals. TCRdb's copy holds only in-frame clones and misses some; the assay was immunoSEQ multiplex PCR. The repertoire holds 2,500,000 or so clones, roughly 92% seen once, with roughly 0.14% in the top ten. Sample: naive CD4+ T cells sorted from blood. Subset meaning: CD45RA+ positively selected. The receptors shown here come from a man in his late teens or twenties in good health.

This clone was recorded once. V gene TRBV9 combines with J gene TRBJ2-1, with 7 bases fitting TRBD2. With V trimmed by 4 bases and J by 4 bases, 8 bases remained unmatched. This CDR3 is built from 15 residues. Germline V gene sequence: CDR1 SGDLS, CDR2 YYNGEE. In nucleotides, the CDR3 is TGTGCCAGCAGCCCTGGGGCGGGAGCTTACAATGAGCAGTTCTTC. It encodes CASSPGAGAYNEQFF.

Worth noting for this clone: This CDR3 is also generated by other DNA sequences in the sample. The rearrangement uses TRBV19 and TRBJ2-1; 10 bases fit TRBD2. There are 14 residues in the CDR3. The V segment lost 7 bases and the J segment 0 bases; nucleotides outside the gene matches: 0. In germline, CDR1 is LNHDA, CDR2 SQIVND (reference sequence). The CDR3 loop reads CASKREGSYNEQFF. The CDR3 coding sequence is TGTGCCAGTAAGCGGGAGGGCTCCTACAATGAGCAGTTCTTC.

The chain is built from TRBV10-1 and TRBJ2-3, with 8 bases aligning to TRBD2. The CDR3 is 17 amino acids. CDR1 and CDR2 (germline): WNHNN, SYGVQD (reference sequence). V lost 10 bases, J lost 0 bases, and 15 bases stayed unmatched. CDR3 sequence (DNA): TGCGCCAACCCGGCTACTAGCGGAGTCGCTAGCACAGATACGCAGTATTTT. Translation: CANPATSGVASTDTQYF.

The V call is TRBV28, the J call TRBJ1-6; 8 nucleotides agree with TRBD1. Germline V gene data show CDR1 as MDHEN and CDR2 as SYDVKM. CDR3 length equals 15 residues. J was trimmed by 7 bases and V by 6 bases; bases with no gene match: 8. CDR3 sequence reads: CASSQAGTGNSPLHF. CDR3 DNA: TGTGCCAGCAGCCAAGCTGGGACAGGAAATTCACCCCTCCACTTT.

The chain joins TRBV30 to TRBJ2-7, with D unresolved. Germline V gene sequence: CDR1 GTSNPN, CDR2 SVGIG (reference sequence). Between the trimmed V and J ends, which lost 0 bases and 0 bases, there was a span of 15 bases. CDR3 length equals 16 residues. DNA for the CDR3: TGTGCCTGGAGTGTAAATATAGTCGGTAGCTCCTACGAGCAGTACTTC. It codes for CAWSVNIVGSSYEQYF. Drawing the rest from reference TRBV30 and TRBJ2-7, the complete variable domain is SQTIHQWPATLVQPVGSPLSLECTVEGTSNPNLYWYRQAAGRGLQLLFYSVGIGQISSEVPQNLSASRPQDRQFILSSKKLLLSDSGFYLCAWSVNIVGSSYEQYFGPGTRLTVT.

This clone was recorded only once. The gene calls are TRBV29-1 and TRBJ1-5; D not resolved. V was shortened by 7 bases and J by 2 bases, with 12 bases between the two germline ends. The CDR3 extends over 13 amino acids. Germline-derived CDR1 and CDR2 are SQVTM and ANQGSEA. For the CDR3, the DNA is TGCAGCGCTGGGGATGGGGGCAATCAGCCCCAGCATTTT. As protein: CSAGDGGNQPQHF.

The chain recombines TRBV25-1 with TRBJ2-5; a weak D match, TRBD2 (6 bases). The J call is in doubt because the DNA end fits TRBJ2-7 better. From germline, CDR1 is MGHDK and CDR2 SYGVNS. The CDR3 has 13 residues. CDR3: CASSGGAAYEQYF. CDR3 coding DNA: TGTGCCAGCAGTGGCGGGGCGGCCTACGAGCAGTACTTC.

This sequence joins TRBV30 and TRBJ1-6; 7 bases are a match to TRBD1. The CDR3 loop spans 16 amino acids. Germline V lookup: CDR1 GTSNPN, CDR2 SVGIG (reference sequence). After removal of 0 bases from V and 7 bases from J, the junction contained 9 bases not matched to a gene. Here the CDR3 DNA reads TGTGCCTGGAGTGTACAGGGGCTCAGTGGAAATTCACCCCTCCACTTT. Protein sequence: CAWSVQGLSGNSPLHF.

The V call is TRBV5-6, the J call TRBJ1-4; the match to TRBD1 covers 7 bases. This CDR3 is 15 amino acids long. Trimming at V came to 3 bases and at J to 8 bases, leaving 10 bases not matched to a gene. Germline loops: CDR1 SGHDT, CDR2 YYEEEE. The CDR3 sequence is CASSSRQGLREKLFF. The CDR3 nucleotides read TGTGCCAGCAGCTCTAGACAGGGCCTTAGGGAAAAACTGTTTTTT.

V gene TRBV5-4 combines with J gene TRBJ2-1; D may be TRBD2 (5 bases). From germline, CDR1 is SGHNT and CDR2 YYREEE (reference sequence). The CDR3 is made up of 14 amino acids. Trimming shortened V by 6 bases and J by 2 bases, and 12 bases separated the two germline ends. CDR3 nucleotide sequence: TGTGCCAGCACCCCCCCCGGGACCTACAATGAGCAGTTCTTC. As protein: CASTPPGTYNEQFF.

The chain uses TRBV6-5 and TRBJ2-1; 11 bases are shared with TRBD2. Germline V gene sequence: CDR1 MNHEY, CDR2 SVGAGI. The CDR3 covers 15 residues. V shed 7 bases and J 9 bases; nucleotides not matched to a gene: 11. The DNA for the CDR3 is TGTGCCAGCATCCCGTTGACTAGCGGGAAGGGTGAGCAGTTCTTC. Protein: CASIPLTSGKGEQFF.

This sequence joins TRBV5-1 and TRBJ2-3; a possible D gene is TRBD1 (6 bases). The V gene's germline CDR1 is SGHRS and CDR2 YFSETQ. CDR3 length: 12 amino acids. V was trimmed by 5 bases and J by 5 bases, leaving 9 bases between them. CDR3 DNA sequence: TGCGCCAGCAGTACAGGGTTAGATACGCAGTATTTT. Translation: CASSTGLDTQYF.

This clone was observed once. This sequence joins TRBV2 and TRBJ2-7; D uncertain. CDR1 SNHLY and CDR2 FYNNEI come from the germline V gene. The germline V and J ends were trimmed by 3 bases and 6 bases, with 15 bases remaining between them. This CDR3 comprises 14 residues. The CDR3 region has the DNA TGTGCCAGCAGTGATGGGGTCTTCGTACGCGAGCAGTACTTC. Its protein product is CASSDGVFVREQYF.

This chain uses TRBV10-1 with TRBJ2-5; 12 nucleotides match TRBD2. This CDR3 has 16 residues. CDR1 and CDR2 (germline): WNHNN, SYGVQD (reference sequence). V trimming: 5 bases; J trimming: 4 bases; junction bases outside the gene matches: 8. The CDR3 reads CASSRGLAGTSETQYF. Written as DNA, the CDR3 is TGCGCCAGCAGTCGCGGACTAGCGGGGACCTCAGAGACCCAGTACTTC.

This clone was detected only once. This rearrangement joins TRBV11-3 to TRBJ2-1; 8 nucleotides align to TRBD2. The junction had 3 bases not matched to a gene; V was cut back by 5 bases and J by 6 bases. The CDR3 extends over 13 amino acids. The germline CDR1 and CDR2 sequences are SGHNT and YENEEA. CDR3 coding DNA: TGTGCCAGCAGCACGACTAGCGTCAATGAGCAGTTCTTC. Translated: CASSTTSVNEQFF.

V usage is TRBV11-2 and J usage is TRBJ1-2, with unresolved D. Germline assignment: CDR1 SGHAT and CDR2 FQNNGV. V lost 1 base and J 8 bases, leaving 11 bases between the germline ends. This CDR3 has 13 amino acids. CDR3 DNA: TGTGCCAGCAGCTTAGCCTCAGCTGTGGGCTACACCTTC. It specifies CASSLASAVGYTF.

This clone was seen only a few times. The chain employs TRBV21-1 and TRBJ1-5; TRBD1 is the table's D call and was not checked against the DNA. TRBV21-1 is annotated as a pseudogene. CDR3 length equals 19 residues. The CDR3 here is CASSRTGKLTVDSNQPQHF. CDR3 in DNA: TGTGCCAGCAGCCGGACAGGGAAATTAACGGTGGATAGCAATCAGCCCCAGCATTTT.